The source of this T cell receptor (beta chain) is a study of T cell repertoires in cytomegalovirus infection. Study summary: Matching HLA type and CMV infection were both indicated by public TCR beta signatures.

Whole-study findings and limits: People with CMV and the relevant HLA were identified by cumulative public TCR beta family frequency. HLA-C-restricted, CMV-specific TCR beta clonotypes were dominant ex vivo.

About this clonotype itself: Antigen unknown.

The CDR3 loop spans 14 amino acids. V lost 5 bases, J lost 8 bases, and 15 bases lay in between. Germline V CDR1 and CDR2: SGHVS, FQNEAQ. One entry per CDR3 protein, called by TCRdb with MiXCR from the reads. Seen here are around 71,000 distinct CDR3 sequences, about 20% observed once, and the top ten hold about 63%. The J gene is TRBJ1-4, the V gene TRBV7-8, with D uncertain. Here the sequenced sample was CD8+ T cells from cultured PBMCs, taken from culture after CMV antigen stimulation. This sequence was found in a human donor in good health (CMV status not recorded). Some clones in this sample may be carry-over from other donors' samples. The CDR3 sequence is CASSPPRTREKLFF. CDR3 DNA sequence: TGTGCCAGCAGCCCACCCCGGACCCGGGAAAAACTGTTTTTT.